This T cell receptor beta chain was documented in a study of blood T cell repertoires in COVID-19. Study-wide background: The origin of the acute and convalescent COVID-19 samples was the United States, Italy and Spain. T cells, B-cell-depleted T cells, or PBMCs supplied cDNA or gDNA.

Seattle researchers signed up patients amid active infection and tracked them longitudinally. Germline V gives CDR1 MDHEN, CDR2 SYDVKM. Trimming shortened V by 10 bases and J by 2 bases, and 18 bases separated the two germline ends. The CDR3 is 14 amino acids. Per the original data handling: Reference gene primers were amplified, and this amplification served to estimate nucleated cell counts. The assay was immunoSEQ multiplex PCR, and TCRdb's table has in-frame clones only and misses some. V and J calls and clone size are those listed in that table; D and trimming were worked out from the DNA. In the table there are 200,000 to 300,000 clones, around 87% of which are singletons.

Sequencing was performed on peripheral blood. This chain uses TRBV28 with TRBJ2-7; weak D call: TRBD1 (7 bases). The sequence derives from a woman aged 60-70 years with COVID-19, enrolled during active disease. CDR3 nucleotides: TGTGCCACGAGGGGGGCAGGGGGGACCTACGAGCAGTACTTC. This translates into CATRGAGGTYEQYF.